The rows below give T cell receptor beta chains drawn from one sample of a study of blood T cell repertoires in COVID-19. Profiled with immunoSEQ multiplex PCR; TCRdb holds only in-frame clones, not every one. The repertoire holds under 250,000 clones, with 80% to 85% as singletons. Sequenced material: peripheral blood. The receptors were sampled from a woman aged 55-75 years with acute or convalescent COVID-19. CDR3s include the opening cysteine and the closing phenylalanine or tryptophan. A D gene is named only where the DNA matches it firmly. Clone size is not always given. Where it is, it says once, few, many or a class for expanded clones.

CASSLGQTNTEAFF	TGTGCCAGCAGCTTAGGACAGACAAACACTGAAGCTTTCTTT	.	.	TRBV6-5	TRBJ1-1
CSASNGNTEAFF	TGCAGTGCTAGTAACGGGAACACTGAAGCTTTCTTT	.	.	TRBV20-1	TRBJ1-1
CASSPSGFGNTIYF	TGTGCCAGCAGTCCTAGCGGGTTTGGAAACACCATATATTTT	.	.	TRBV6-5	TRBJ1-3
CASSLTGDLHF	TGCGCCAGCAGCTTGACAGGGGACCTCCACTTT	.	TRBD1	TRBV5-1	TRBJ1-6
CASRQDRVGGYTF	TGTGCCAGCAGACAGGACAGGGTTGGAGGCTACACCTTC	.	TRBD1	TRBV6-5	TRBJ1-2
CASSQGIGYTF	TGTGCCAGCAGCCAGGGTATCGGCTACACCTTC	few	.	TRBV7-2	TRBJ1-2
CAATHRGSPYGYTF	TGTGCCGCGACTCACAGGGGGTCACCTTATGGCTACACCTTC	.	TRBD1	TRBV3-1/TRBV3-2	TRBJ1-2
CASSSPGGLLDEQYF	TGTGCCAGCAGTTCCCCGGGCGGACTCCTAGACGAGCAGTACTTC	few	.	TRBV5-6	TRBJ2-7
CASGGGTSGGSNEQFF	TGTGCTAGTGGTGGGGGGACTAGCGGGGGGTCCAATGAGCAGTTCTTC	.	TRBD2	TRBV12-5	TRBJ2-1
CASSYLMTGGITGANVLTF	TGTGCCAGCAGCTACCTCATGACAGGGGGCATTACTGGGGCCAACGTCCTGACTTTC	.	TRBD1	TRBV5-4	TRBJ2-6
CASSLGTGATDNEKLFF	TGTGCCAGCAGCTTGGGGACAGGCGCAACTGATAATGAAAAACTGTTTTTT	.	TRBD1	TRBV5-6	TRBJ1-4
CASSSSSGGEWETQYF	TGTGCCAGCAGTTCGTCTAGCGGGGGGGAGTGGGAGACCCAGTACTTC	.	TRBD2	TRBV7-9	TRBJ2-5
CASSLVGLAQYDNEQFF	TGCGCCAGCAGCTTGGTCGGACTAGCTCAGTACGACAATGAGCAGTTCTTC	.	TRBD2	TRBV5-1	TRBJ2-1
CASSFVGPVFLGNTIYF	TGTGCCAGCAGTTTCGTTGGCCCCGTCTTTCTGGGAAACACCATATATTTT	.	.	TRBV27	TRBJ1-3
CASQKGGALNTGELFF	TGTGCCAGCCAGAAAGGGGGGGCCCTGAACACCGGGGAGCTGTTTTTT	once	.	TRBV9	TRBJ2-2
CASSLGWPHTDTQYF	TGTGCCAGCAGCTTAGGATGGCCCCACACAGATACGCAGTATTTT	.	.	TRBV11-2	TRBJ2-3
CSVGTVSNTGELFF	TGCAGCGTGGGGACAGTCTCGAACACCGGGGAGCTGTTTTTT	few	TRBD1	TRBV29-1	TRBJ2-2